This T cell receptor beta chain originates from a study of blood T cell repertoires in COVID-19. In the study's own analysis: From reference gene primer amplification, estimates of nucleated cell counts were derived. TCRdb's table, derived via immunoSEQ multiplex PCR, lists solely in-frame clones and lacks some. The V and J calls and clone size come from that table; D and trimming were worked out from the DNA. Of under 150,000 clones in the sample, approximately 80% are singletons; the top ten hold 5.5% to 8%. The ends lost 5 bases at V and 8 bases at J; junction bases unmatched: 15. The CDR3 runs to 17 residues. CDR1 is SEHNR, CDR2 FQNEAQ, per germline (reference sequence).

The sequence was collected from a human donor in a cohort sampled during active COVID-19. This chain joins TRBV7-9 and TRBJ1-6, with 7 bases identical to TRBD1. Sequenced: peripheral blood. This CDR3 reads CASSPPGQAVGYSPLHF. The DNA for the CDR3 is TGTGCCAGCAGCCCGCCAGGACAGGCCGTCGGATATTCACCCCTCCACTTT.